Listed below are T cell receptor beta chains from one sample, sequenced in a study of T cells in Graves' hyperthyroidism and ophthalmopathy. TCRdb independently ran MiXCR on the multiplex PCR reads; one entry per CDR3 protein. The data contain hundreds of thousands of distinct CDR3 sequences, 20% of them singletons. Material: blood. These TCRs come from a man aged 25-40 years with Graves' ophthalmopathy. CDR3s include the opening cysteine and the closing phenylalanine or tryptophan. D genes are given only for firm matches. Expanded clones are given a class, and other clones once, few, many or no size at all.

clone_size	d_call	v_call	j_call	cdr3_aa	cdr3_nt
NA	NA	TRBV3-1	TRBJ2-7	CASSQEPSNEQYF	TGTGCCAGCAGCCAAGAACCTAGTAACGAGCAGTACTTC
NA	NA	TRBV24-1	TRBJ2-3	CATSDLGGGSSDTQYF	TGTGCCACCAGTGACCTAGGGGGCGGGAGCTCAGATACGCAGTATTTT
NA	TRBD2	TRBV19	TRBJ2-1	CASSIGLAGAGSYNEQFF	TGTGCCAGTAGTATCGGGCTAGCGGGAGCGGGATCCTACAATGAGCAGTTCTTC
few	TRBD1	TRBV25-1	TRBJ1-1	CASRGQGAATEAFF	TGTGCCAGCAGGGGACAGGGGGCGGCCACTGAAGCTTTCTTT
NA	TRBD1	TRBV24-1	TRBJ2-7	CATSDRPGQGVYEQYF	TGTGCCACCAGTGACCGTCCGGGACAGGGGGTCTACGAGCAGTACTTC
few	NA	TRBV29-1	TRBJ1-1	CSVERSRGPWTNMNTEAFF	TGCAGCGTTGAAAGGTCTCGGGGCCCCTGGACTAATATGAACACTGAAGCTTTCTTT
NA	TRBD2	TRBV27	TRBJ2-1	CASYSPGGEQFF	TGTGCCAGTTACTCCCCCGGGGGGGAGCAGTTCTTC
many	NA	TRBV5-1	TRBJ1-4	CASSLGGNNRKLFF	TGCGCCAGCAGCTTGGGGGGGAACAATCGGAAACTGTTTTTT
few	NA	TRBV5-1	TRBJ2-7	CASSRGAELYF	TGCGCCAGCAGTCGGGGTGCCGAGTTGTACTTC
few	TRBD2	TRBV7-2	TRBJ2-1	CASSLDLAGGRLGEQFF	TGTGCCAGCAGCTTAGACTTAGCGGGAGGCCGATTGGGTGAGCAGTTCTTC
NA	TRBD1	TRBV27	TRBJ2-7	CASSHLSAGGPGEQYF	TGCGCCAGCAGTCACCTCTCGGCAGGGGGTCCGGGGGAGCAGTACTTC